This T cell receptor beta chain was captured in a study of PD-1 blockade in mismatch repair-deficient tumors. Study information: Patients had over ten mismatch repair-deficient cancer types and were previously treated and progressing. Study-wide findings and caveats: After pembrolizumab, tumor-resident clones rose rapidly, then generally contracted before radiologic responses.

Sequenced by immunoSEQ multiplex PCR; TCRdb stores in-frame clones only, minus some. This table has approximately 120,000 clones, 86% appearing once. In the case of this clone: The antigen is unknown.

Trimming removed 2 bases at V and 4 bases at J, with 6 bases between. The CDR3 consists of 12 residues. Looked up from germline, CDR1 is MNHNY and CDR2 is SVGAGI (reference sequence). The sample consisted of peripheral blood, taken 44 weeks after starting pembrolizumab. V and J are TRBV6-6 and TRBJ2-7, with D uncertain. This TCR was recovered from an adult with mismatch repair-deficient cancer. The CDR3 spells CASSYGQYEQYF. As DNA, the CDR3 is TGTGCCAGCAGTTACGGTCAGTACGAGCAGTACTTC.